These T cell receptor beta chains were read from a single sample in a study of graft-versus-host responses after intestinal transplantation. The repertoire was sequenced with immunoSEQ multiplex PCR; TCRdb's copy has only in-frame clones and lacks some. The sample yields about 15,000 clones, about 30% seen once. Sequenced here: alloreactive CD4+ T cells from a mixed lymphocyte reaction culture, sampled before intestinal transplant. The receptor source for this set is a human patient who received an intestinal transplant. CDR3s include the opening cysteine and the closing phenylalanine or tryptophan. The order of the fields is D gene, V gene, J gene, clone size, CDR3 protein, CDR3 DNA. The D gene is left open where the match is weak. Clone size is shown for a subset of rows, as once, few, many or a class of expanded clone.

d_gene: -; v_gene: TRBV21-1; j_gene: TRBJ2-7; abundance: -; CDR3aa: CASSDYMLHVLDEQYF; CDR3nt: TGTGCCAGCAGCGATTATATGCTACACGTGTTAGACGAGCAGTACTTC
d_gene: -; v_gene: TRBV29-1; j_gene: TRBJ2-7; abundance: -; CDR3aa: CSAAPLPWGHSYEQYF; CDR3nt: TGCAGCGCCGCACCCTTGCCCTGGGGCCACTCCTACGAGCAGTACTTC
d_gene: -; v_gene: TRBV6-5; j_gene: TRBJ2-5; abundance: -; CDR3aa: CASRLGSQETQYF; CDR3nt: TGTGCCAGCAGGCTAGGGAGCCAAGAGACCCAGTACTTC
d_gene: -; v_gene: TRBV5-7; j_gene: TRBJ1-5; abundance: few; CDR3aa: CASSPPPTGYSNQPQHF; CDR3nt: TGTGCCAGCAGCCCACCCCCCACAGGGTATAGCAATCAGCCCCAGCATTTT
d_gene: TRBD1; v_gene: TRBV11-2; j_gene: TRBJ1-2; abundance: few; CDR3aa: CASSLSQGDYYGYTF; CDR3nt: TGTGCCAGCAGCTTATCACAGGGGGATTACTATGGCTACACCTTC
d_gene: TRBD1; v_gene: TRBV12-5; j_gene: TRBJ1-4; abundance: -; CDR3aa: CASGRTGVNEKLFF; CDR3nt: TGTGCTAGTGGCAGGACAGGGGTTAATGAAAAACTGTTTTTT
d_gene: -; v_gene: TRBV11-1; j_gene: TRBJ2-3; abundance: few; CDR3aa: CASSPLRSRPSTDTQYF; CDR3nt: TGTGCCAGCAGTCCACTTAGAAGCAGACCTAGCACAGATACGCAGTATTTT
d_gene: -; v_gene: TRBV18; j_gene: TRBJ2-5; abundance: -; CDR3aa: CASSPPRGRRPTQYF; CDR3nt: TGTGCCAGCTCACCACCACGGGGGCGCCGGCCGACCCAGTACTTC
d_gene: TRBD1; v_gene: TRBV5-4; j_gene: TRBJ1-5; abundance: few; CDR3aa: CASSPGQGIQPQHF; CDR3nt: TGTGCCAGCAGCCCGGGACAGGGCATCCAGCCCCAGCATTTT
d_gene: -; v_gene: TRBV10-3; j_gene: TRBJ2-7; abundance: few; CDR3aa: CAISDAPYTYEQYF; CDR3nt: TGTGCCATCAGTGATGCACCTTACACCTACGAGCAGTACTTC
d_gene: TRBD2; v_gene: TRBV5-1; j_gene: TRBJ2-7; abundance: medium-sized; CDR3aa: CASSLALAGGAYEQYF; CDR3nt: TGCGCCAGCAGCTTGGCGCTAGCGGGAGGGGCCTACGAGCAGTACTTC
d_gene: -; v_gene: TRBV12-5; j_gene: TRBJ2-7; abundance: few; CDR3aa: CASGLVLGEQYF; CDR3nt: TGTGCTAGTGGTTTGGTACTGGGGGAGCAGTACTTC
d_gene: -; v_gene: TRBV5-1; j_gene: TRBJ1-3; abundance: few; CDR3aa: CASSQQGYLSGNTIYF; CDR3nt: TGCGCCAGCAGCCAACAGGGTTACCTCTCTGGAAACACCATATATTTT
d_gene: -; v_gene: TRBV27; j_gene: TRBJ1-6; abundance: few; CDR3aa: CASSLRLGSPLHF; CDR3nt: TGTGCCAGCAGTCTCAGGTTAGGGTCACCCCTCCACTTT
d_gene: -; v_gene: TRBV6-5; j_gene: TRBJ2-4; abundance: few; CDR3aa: CASKEQRTKNIQYF; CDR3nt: TGTGCCAGCAAGGAACAGAGGACCAAAAACATTCAGTACTTC
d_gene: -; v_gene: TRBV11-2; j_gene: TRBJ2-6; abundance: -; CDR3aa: CASSPRRISSGANVLTF; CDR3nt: TGTGCCAGCAGCCCGAGGAGAATTAGCTCTGGGGCCAACGTCCTGACTTTC
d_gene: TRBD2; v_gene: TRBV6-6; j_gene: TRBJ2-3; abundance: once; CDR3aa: CASSYTSGGTGDTQYF; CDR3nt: TGTGCCAGCAGTTACACTAGCGGGGGGACCGGAGATACGCAGTATTTT
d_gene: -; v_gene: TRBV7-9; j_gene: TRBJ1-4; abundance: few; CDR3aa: CAISPAREKLFF; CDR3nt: TGTGCCATCTCCCCCGCCCGGGAAAAACTGTTTTTT
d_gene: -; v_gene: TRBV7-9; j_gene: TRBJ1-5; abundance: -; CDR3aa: CASSLDRGLGYSNQPQHF; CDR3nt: TGTGCCAGCAGCTTAGATCGGGGACTTGGGTATAGCAATCAGCCCCAGCATTTT
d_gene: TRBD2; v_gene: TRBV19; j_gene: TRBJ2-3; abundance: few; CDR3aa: CASSSPREEATDTQYF; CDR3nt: TGTGCCAGTAGTTCCCCGCGGGAGGAGGCAACAGATACGCAGTATTTT
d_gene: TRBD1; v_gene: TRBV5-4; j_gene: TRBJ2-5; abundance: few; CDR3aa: CASSLRRTGGETQYF; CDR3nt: TGTGCCAGCAGCTTGCGCCGGACAGGGGGAGAGACCCAGTACTTC
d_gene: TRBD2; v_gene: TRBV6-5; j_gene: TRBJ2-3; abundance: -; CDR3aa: CASRNRGGGTDTQYF; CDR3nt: TGTGCCAGCAGAAATCGCGGGGGGGGCACAGATACGCAGTATTTT
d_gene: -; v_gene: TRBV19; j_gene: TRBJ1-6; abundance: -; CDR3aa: CARGKDSPLHF; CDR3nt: TGCGCCCGGGGGAAAGATTCACCCCTCCACTTT
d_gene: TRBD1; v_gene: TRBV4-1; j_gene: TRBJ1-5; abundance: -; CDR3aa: CASSRARRTGSNQPQHF; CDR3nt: TGCGCCAGCAGCCGAGCTCGGAGGACAGGGTCCAATCAGCCCCAGCATTTT
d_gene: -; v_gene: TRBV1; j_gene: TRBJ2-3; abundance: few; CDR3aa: CTIIQFSPVIRDTQYF; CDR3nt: TGCACCATCATCCAATTTAGCCCAGTCATACGAGATACGCAGTATTTT
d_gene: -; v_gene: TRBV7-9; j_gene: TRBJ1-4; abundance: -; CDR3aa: CASSTWTFRGEKLFF; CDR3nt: TGTGCCAGCAGCACCTGGACCTTCCGGGGTGAAAAACTGTTTTTT
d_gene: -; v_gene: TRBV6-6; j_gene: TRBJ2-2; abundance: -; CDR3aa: CASRVTARAAGELFF; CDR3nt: TGTGCCAGCAGAGTTACGGCGCGGGCCGCCGGGGAGCTGTTTTTT
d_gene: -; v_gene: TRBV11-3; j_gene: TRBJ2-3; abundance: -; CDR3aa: CASSAQGDSTDTQYF; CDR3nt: TGTGCCAGCAGCGCGCAAGGGGATAGCACAGATACGCAGTATTTT